This T cell receptor beta chain was sequenced for a study of T cell responses to AZD1222 COVID-19 vaccine. Overall study results and limits: Repertoires in all cases were sampled only once the peak T cell response had passed. Dominant at 160-218 and 743-854, vaccine-associated CD4 TCRs also spanned spike. Females outnumbered males among donors, who were mostly white British; clonal diversity was possibly underestimated. Unmutated variant regions are reportedly targeted by nearly half of spike-specific TCRs.

The CDR3 has 17 amino acids. V lost 4 bases, J lost 0 bases, and 8 bases stayed unmatched. Germline lookup yields CDR1 MGHRA and CDR2 YSYEKL. Regarding this clone: What it binds is unknown.

Profiled with immunoSEQ multiplex PCR; TCRdb holds only in-frame clones, not every one. The repertoire consists of around 110,000 clones, with approximately 89% occurring once and the leading ten covering roughly a fifth. Here the sequenced sample was peripheral blood, taken on day 0 of AZD1222 vaccination. The clonotype originates from an adult in good health. The chain recombines TRBV4-1 with TRBJ1-4; the match to TRBD1 covers 7 bases. CDR3 sequence reads: CASSLDRDIATNEKLFF. CDR3 DNA sequence: TGCGCCAGCAGCCTTGACAGGGACATTGCAACTAATGAAAAACTGTTTTTT.